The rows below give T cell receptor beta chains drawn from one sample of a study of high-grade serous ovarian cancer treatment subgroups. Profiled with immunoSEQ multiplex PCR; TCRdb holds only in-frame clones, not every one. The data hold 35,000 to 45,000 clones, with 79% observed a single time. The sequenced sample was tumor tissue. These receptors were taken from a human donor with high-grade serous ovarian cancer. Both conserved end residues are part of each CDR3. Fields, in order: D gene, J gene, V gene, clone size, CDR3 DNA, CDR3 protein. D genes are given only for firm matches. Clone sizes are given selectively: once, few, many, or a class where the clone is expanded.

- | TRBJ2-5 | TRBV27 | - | TGTGCCAGCAGGGGCGCAAGGGTAGAAGAGACCCAGTACTTC | CASRGARVEETQYF
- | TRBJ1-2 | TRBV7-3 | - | TGTGCCAGCAGCTTAAACGGTGGGGGGGGTGGCTACACCTTC | CASSLNGGGGGYTF
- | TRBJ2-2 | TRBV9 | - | TGTGCCAGCAGCCCTGGAGGTTCGCCGGGACACAGCACCGGGGAGCTGTTTTTT | CASSPGGSPGHSTGELFF
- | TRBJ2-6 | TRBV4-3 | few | TGCGCCAGCAGCCAAGTTGTTGACTCCTCTGGGGCCAACGTCCTGACTTTC | CASSQVVDSSGANVLTF
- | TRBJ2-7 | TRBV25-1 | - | TGTGCCAGCAGTGAATTAGTAAACGAGCAGTACTTC | CASSELVNEQYF
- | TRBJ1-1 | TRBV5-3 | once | TGTGCCAGAAGCTTCCAACCGGACCGCTGGGGGAGCACTGAAGCTTTCTTT | CARSFQPDRWGSTEAFF
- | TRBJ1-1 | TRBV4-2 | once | TGTGCCAGCAGCCAATTCCCGGGCCGCATGAACACTGAAGCTTTCTTT | CASSQFPGRMNTEAFF
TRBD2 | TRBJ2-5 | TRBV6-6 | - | TGTGCCAGCAGCCCTCAACTAACCGGGCCGGGGGGGACCCAGTACTTC | CASSPQLTGPGGTQYF
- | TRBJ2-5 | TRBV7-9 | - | TGTGCCAGCTTCCCGGGGAACGTGGAACAAGAGACCCAGTACTTC | CASFPGNVEQETQYF
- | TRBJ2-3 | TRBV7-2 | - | TGTGCCAGCAGCCGTGGAGGGGGTAGCACAGATACGCAGTATTTT | CASSRGGGSTDTQYF
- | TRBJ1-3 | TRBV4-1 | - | TGCGCCAGCAGCCAAGATTTTACTGGGGGAAGAAACACCATATATTTT | CASSQDFTGGRNTIYF
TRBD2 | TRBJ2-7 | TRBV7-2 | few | TGTGCCAGCAGCTTAGCTAGCGGGATAACCTACGAGCAGTACTTC | CASSLASGITYEQYF
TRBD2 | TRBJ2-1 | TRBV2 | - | TGTGCCAGCAGTGGGACTAGCGGGGGAAATGAGCAGTTCTTC | CASSGTSGGNEQFF
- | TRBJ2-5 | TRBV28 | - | TGTGCCAGCAGGTGGATGGGCGGGCTAGGAGGAGAGACCCAGTACTTC | CASRWMGGLGGETQYF
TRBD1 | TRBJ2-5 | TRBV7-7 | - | TGTGCCAGCAGCCGGACAGGGATTGGAGAGACCCAGTACTTC | CASSRTGIGETQYF
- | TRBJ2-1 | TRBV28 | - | TGTGCCAGCAGTTTTGGCGGGGTATACAATGAGCAGTTCTTC | CASSFGGVYNEQFF
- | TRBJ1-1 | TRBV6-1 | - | TGTGCCAGCAGTGAAAGGTCCGGGACGGAAAAGTGGGGAGCTTTCTTT | CASSERSGTEKWGAFF
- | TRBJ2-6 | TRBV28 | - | TGTGCCAGCAGTTTATTAGGTATTTCCTCTGGGGCCAACGTCCTGACTTTC | CASSLLGISSGANVLTF
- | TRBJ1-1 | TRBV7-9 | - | TGTGCCAGCAGCTTAGTCGGGACCGAAAGCAGCAACACTGAAGCTTTCTTT | CASSLVGTESSNTEAFF
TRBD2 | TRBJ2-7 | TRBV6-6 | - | TGTGCCAGTAGGCCTAGCGGCTACGAGCAGTACTTC | CASRPSGYEQYF
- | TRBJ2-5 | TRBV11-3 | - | TGTGCCAGCAGTCTGAATGCCCTACCGGGGGAGACCCAGTACTTC | CASSLNALPGETQYF
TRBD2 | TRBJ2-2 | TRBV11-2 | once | TGTGCCAGCAGCGCCGGCCGAGGGGATAGCGGGAAAGGTCTCGGGGAGCTGTTTTTT | CASSAGRGDSGKGLGELFF
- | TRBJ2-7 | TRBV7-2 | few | TGTGCCAGCAGCTTAGCAGCCTACGAGCAGTACTTC | CASSLAAYEQYF
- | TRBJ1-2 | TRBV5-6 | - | TGTGCCAGCAGCTTGACAGGACCCATTACCTATGGCTACACCTTC | CASSLTGPITYGYTF
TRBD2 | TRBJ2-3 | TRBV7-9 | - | TGTGCCAGCAGCTTAGCCGGCGGGAGCCCAGATACGCAGTATTTT | CASSLAGGSPDTQYF
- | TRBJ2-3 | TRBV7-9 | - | TGTGCCAGCAGTTTCGGACAGATGAGCACAGATACGCAGTATTTT | CASSFGQMSTDTQYF
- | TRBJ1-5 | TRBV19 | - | TGTGCCAGTAGTATTGTTTGGGGTCAGCCCCAGCATTTT | CASSIVWGQPQHF
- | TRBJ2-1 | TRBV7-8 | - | TGTGCCAGCAGCCCCGGATTCGGAGACAATGAGCAGTTCTTC | CASSPGFGDNEQFF
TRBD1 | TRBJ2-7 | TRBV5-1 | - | TGCGCCAGCAGCTTGGCCGGGACAGCCTCCTACGAGCAGTACTTC | CASSLAGTASYEQYF
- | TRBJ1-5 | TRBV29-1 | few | TGCAGCGTTGGGGATGGGGGCAATCAGCCCCAGCATTTT | CSVGDGGNQPQHF
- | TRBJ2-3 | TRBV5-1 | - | TGCGCCAGCAGCCCGCGGAAGACAGATACGCAGTATTTT | CASSPRKTDTQYF
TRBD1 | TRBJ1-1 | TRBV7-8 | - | TGTGCCAGCAGCTCTTATAGGACAGGGAAGAACACTGAAGCTTTCTTT | CASSSYRTGKNTEAFF
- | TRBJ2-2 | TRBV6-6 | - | TGTGCCAGCAGTTACTCAGACTTCCCGGCCGGGGAGCTGTTTTTT | CASSYSDFPAGELFF
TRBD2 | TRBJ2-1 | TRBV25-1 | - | TGTGCCAGCAGTCGTCTAGCGGGACTAAGCAATGAGCAGTTCTTC | CASSRLAGLSNEQFF
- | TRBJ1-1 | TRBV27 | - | TGTGCCAGCAGTTTTTCTCATGTAAGCACTGAAGCTTTCTTT | CASSFSHVSTEAFF
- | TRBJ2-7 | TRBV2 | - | TGTGCCAGCAGTGTTGCCTCGGATCTCCGGGGGACCTACGAGCAGTACTTC | CASSVASDLRGTYEQYF
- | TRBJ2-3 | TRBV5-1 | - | TGCGCCAGCAGCGGTACCCCGGCAGATACGCAGTATTTT | CASSGTPADTQYF
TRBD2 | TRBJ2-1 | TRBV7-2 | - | TGTGCCAGCAGGTTAGCGGGAGGGGCCTACAATGAGCAGTTCTTC | CASRLAGGAYNEQFF
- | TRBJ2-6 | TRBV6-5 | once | TGTGCCAGCTCTCAGCGGCCCTCTGGGGCCAACGTCCTGACTTTC | CASSQRPSGANVLTF
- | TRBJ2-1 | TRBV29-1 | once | TGCAGCGTTGTCTCCCCAGACAATGAGCAGTTCTTC | CSVVSPDNEQFF
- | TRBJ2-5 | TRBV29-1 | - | TGCAGCGTCCAAACAGGGTGGCCGACGCAGCTCCAAGAGACCCAGTACTTC | CSVQTGWPTQLQETQYF
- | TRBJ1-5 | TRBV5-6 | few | TGTGCCAGCAGCTTGGGTGAATCCTCTGGGTTTCAGCCCCAGCATTTT | CASSLGESSGFQPQHF
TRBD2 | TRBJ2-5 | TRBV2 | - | TGTGCCAGCCAGGAACGGGCTAGCGGGAGACGCCAAGAGACCCAGTACTTC | CASQERASGRRQETQYF
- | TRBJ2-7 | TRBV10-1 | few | TGCGCCAGCAGGCCCGGACAGCGGAACTACGAGCAGTACTTC | CASRPGQRNYEQYF
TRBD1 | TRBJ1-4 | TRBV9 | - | TGTGCCAGCAGTCTCCAGGGGGCAACTAATGAAAAACTGTTTTTT | CASSLQGATNEKLFF
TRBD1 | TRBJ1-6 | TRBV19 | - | TGTGCCAGTAACCCGGGACAGGGACCGCCCCTCCACTTT | CASNPGQGPPLHF
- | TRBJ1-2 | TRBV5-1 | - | TGCGCCAGCGCGGACAATTCTAACTATGGCTACACCTTC | CASADNSNYGYTF
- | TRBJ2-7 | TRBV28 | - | TGTGCCAGCAGTTCCCATGGTGGGGGAAGACCGGAGCAGTACTTC | CASSSHGGGRPEQYF
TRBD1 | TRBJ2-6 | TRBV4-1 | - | TGCGCCAGCAGCCAAGATCCAGGGGGTGGCTCTGGGGCCAACGTCCTGACTTTC | CASSQDPGGGSGANVLTF
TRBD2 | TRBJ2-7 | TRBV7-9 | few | TGTGCCAGCAGCTTAGGCGGGAGTACCCACGAGCAGTACTTC | CASSLGGSTHEQYF
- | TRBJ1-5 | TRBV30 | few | TGTGCCTGGAGTGGGACGCAGCCCCAGCATTTT | CAWSGTQPQHF
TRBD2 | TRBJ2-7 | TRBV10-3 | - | TGTGCCATCAGTCCGGGACTAGCGGGAGGTAGGAGCTACGAGCAGTACTTC | CAISPGLAGGRSYEQYF
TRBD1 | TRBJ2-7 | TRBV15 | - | TGTGCCACCAGCTATGACAGGGGAGCCGTCTACGAGCAGTACTTC | CATSYDRGAVYEQYF
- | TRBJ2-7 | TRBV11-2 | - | TGTGCCAGCAGCTCATGGGCGGGCAGGGGCCTCACCTACGAGCAGTACTTC | CASSSWAGRGLTYEQYF
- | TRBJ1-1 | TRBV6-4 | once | TGTGCCAGCAGTGGAACCGGGGAAGCTTTCTTT | CASSGTGEAFF
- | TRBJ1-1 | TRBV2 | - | TGTGCCAGCAGTGACAATCTGAACACTGAAGCTTTCTTT | CASSDNLNTEAFF
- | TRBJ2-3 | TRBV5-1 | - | TGCGCCAGCAGCGTGACAGATACGCAGTATTTT | CASSVTDTQYF
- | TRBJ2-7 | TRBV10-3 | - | TGTGCCATCAGTGAGTCGCGAGGGGTAGGCGACGAGCAGTACTTC | CAISESRGVGDEQYF
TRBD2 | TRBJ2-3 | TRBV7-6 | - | TGTGCCAGCAGCAAACATCCGACTAGCGGGAGGACGGCAGATACGCAGTATTTT | CASSKHPTSGRTADTQYF